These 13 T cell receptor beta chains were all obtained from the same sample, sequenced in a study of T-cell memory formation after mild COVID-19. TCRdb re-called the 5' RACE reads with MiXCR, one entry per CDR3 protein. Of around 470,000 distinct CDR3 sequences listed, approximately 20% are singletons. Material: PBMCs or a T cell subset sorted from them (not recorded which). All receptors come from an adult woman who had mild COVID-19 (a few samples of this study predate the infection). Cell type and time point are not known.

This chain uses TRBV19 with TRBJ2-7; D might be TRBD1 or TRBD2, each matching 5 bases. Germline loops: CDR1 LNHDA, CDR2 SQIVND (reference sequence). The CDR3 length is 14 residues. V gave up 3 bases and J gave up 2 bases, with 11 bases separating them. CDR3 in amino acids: CASSMGVGTYEQYF. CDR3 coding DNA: TGTGCCAGTAGTATGGGGGTTGGGACCTACGAGCAGTACTTC.

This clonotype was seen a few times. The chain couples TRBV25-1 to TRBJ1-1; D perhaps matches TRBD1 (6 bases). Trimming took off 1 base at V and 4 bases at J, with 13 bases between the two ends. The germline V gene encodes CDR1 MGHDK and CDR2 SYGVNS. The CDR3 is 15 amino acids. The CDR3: CASSESGQGSTEAFF. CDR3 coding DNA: TGTGCCAGCAGTGAATCTGGTCAGGGGTCCACTGAAGCTTTCTTT.

CDR3 sequence reads: CASSSLISGIYEQYF. Here the CDR3 DNA reads TGTGCCAGCAGTTCCCTGATTAGCGGGATATACGAGCAGTACTTC. The chain employs TRBV12-3 or TRBV12-4 and TRBJ2-7, with TRBD2 identical over 8 bases. The CDR3 has 15 amino acids. The V and J ends lost 4 bases and 4 bases, in that order; junction bases with no gene match: 9.

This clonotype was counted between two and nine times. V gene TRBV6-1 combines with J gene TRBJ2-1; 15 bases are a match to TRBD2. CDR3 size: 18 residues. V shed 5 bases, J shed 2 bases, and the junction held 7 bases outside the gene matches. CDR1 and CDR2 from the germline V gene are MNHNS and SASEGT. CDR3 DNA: TGTGCCAGCAGTCTCGGACTAGCGGGAGGGCGAACCTACAATGAGCAGTTCTTC. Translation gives CASSLGLAGGRTYNEQFF.

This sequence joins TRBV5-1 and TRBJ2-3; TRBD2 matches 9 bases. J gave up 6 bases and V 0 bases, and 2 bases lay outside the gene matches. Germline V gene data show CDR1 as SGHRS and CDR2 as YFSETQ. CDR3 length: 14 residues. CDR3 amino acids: CASSLGLAEDTQYF. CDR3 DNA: TGCGCCAGCAGCTTGGGACTAGCGGAGGATACGCAGTATTTT.

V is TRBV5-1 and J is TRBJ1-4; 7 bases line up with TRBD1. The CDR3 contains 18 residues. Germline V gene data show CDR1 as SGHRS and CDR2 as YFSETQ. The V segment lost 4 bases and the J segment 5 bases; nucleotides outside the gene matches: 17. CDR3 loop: CASSPGWGNRDRNEKLFF. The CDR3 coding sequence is TGCGCCAGCAGCCCCGGGTGGGGGAACCGGGACAGAAATGAAAAACTGTTTTTT.

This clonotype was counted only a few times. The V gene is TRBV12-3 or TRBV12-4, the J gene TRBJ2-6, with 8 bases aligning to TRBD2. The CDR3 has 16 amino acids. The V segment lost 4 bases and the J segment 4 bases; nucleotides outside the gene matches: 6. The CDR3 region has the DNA TGTGCCAGCAGTTCCCGGGGGGGACCCGGGGCCAACGTCCTGACTTTC. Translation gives CASSSRGGPGANVLTF.

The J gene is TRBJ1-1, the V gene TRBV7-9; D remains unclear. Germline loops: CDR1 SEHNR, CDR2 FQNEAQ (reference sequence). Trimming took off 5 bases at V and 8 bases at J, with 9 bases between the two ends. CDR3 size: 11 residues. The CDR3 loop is CASSPRREAFF. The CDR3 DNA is TGTGCCAGCAGCCCCCGAAGGGAAGCTTTCTTT.

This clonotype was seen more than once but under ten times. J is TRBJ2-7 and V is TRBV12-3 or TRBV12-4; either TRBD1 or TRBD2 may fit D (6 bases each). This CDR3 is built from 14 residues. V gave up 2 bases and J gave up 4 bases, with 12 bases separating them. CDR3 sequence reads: CASSLKGGGYEQYF. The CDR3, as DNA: TGTGCCAGCAGTTTAAAGGGGGGCGGGTACGAGCAGTACTTC.

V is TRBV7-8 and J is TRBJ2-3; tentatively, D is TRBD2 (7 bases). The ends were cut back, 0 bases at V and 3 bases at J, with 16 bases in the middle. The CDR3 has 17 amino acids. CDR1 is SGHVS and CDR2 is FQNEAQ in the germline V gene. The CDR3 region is CASSLAYPGGQTDTQYF. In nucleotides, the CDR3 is TGTGCCAGCAGCTTAGCGTATCCCGGGGGGCAAACAGATACGCAGTATTTT.

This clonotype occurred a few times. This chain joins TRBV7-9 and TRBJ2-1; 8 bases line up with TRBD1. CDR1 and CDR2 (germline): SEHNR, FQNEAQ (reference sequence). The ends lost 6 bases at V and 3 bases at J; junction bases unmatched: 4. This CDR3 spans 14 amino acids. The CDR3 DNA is TGTGCCAGCAGATCCGGGACAGGCTACAATGAGCAGTTCTTC. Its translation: CASRSGTGYNEQFF.

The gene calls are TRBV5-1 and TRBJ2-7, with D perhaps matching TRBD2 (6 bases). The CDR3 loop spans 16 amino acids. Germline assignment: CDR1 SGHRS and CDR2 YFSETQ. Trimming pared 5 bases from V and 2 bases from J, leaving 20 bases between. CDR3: CASRLAWGAGTYEQYF. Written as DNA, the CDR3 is TGCGCCAGCAGACTCGCTTGGGGAGCGGGTACCTACGAGCAGTACTTC.

The CDR3 loop is CASSFMIAGVGEQYF. As DNA, the CDR3 is TGTGCCAGCAGCTTTATGATAGCGGGAGTAGGGGAGCAGTACTTC. This chain uses TRBV7-2 with TRBJ2-7, with 9 bases matching TRBD2. With V trimmed by 3 bases and J by 7 bases, 10 bases remained unmatched. CDR1 SGHTA and CDR2 FQGNSA come from the germline V gene. This CDR3 spans 15 amino acids.